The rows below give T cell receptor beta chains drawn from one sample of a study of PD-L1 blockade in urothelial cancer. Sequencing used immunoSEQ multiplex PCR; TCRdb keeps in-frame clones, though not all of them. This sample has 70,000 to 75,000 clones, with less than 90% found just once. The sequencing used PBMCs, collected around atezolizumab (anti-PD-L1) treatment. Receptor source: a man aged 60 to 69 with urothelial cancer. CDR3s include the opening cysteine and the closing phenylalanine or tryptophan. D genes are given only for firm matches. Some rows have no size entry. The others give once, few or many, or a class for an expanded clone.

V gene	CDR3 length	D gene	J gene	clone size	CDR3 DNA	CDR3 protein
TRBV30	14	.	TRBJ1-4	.	TGTGCCTGGAGTTTCGACAGCGCGGTAGAAAAACTGTTTTTT	CAWSFDSAVEKLFF
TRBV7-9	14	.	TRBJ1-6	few	TGTGCCAGCAGCTTCGCGCAAAACTATTCACCCCTCCACTTT	CASSFAQNYSPLHF
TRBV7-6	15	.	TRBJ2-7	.	TGTGCCAGCAGCTCTCCAACAGGTGGCAGGTACGAGCAGTACTTC	CASSSPTGGRYEQYF
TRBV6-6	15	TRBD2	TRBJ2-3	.	TGTGCCAGCAGTACGACTAGCGGGGACACAGATACGCAGTATTTT	CASSTTSGDTDTQYF
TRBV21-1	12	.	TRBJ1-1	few	TGTGCCAGCAGTGAGGGGAACACTGAAGCTTTCTTT	CASSEGNTEAFF
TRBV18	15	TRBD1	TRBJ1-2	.	TGTGCCAGCTCACCAAACAGGGGGGATCTCTATGGCTACACCTTC	CASSPNRGDLYGYTF
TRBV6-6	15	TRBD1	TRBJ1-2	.	TGTGCCAGCAGCCAGTACCCCGGGCAGGGGGAAGGCTACACCTTC	CASSQYPGQGEGYTF
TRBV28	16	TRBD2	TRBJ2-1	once	TGTGCCAGCAGTTCATCTCACGGGACTAGGGGCAATGAGCAGTTCTTC	CASSSSHGTRGNEQFF
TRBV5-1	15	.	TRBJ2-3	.	TGCGCCAGCAGCCCCGTTTTCGCCCCCACGGGTACGCAGTATTTT	CASSPVFAPTGTQYF
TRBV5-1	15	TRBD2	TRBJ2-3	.	TGCGCCAGCAGCGACGGACTAGCGGCCACAGATACGCAGTATTTT	CASSDGLAATDTQYF
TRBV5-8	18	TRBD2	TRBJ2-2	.	TGTGCCAGCAGCTTGTACGGGAGGGGGATTGAGAACACCGGGGAGCTGTTTTTT	CASSLYGRGIENTGELFF
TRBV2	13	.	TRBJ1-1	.	TGTGCCAGGGGCGGGGTCATGAACACTGAAGCTTTCTTT	CARGGVMNTEAFF
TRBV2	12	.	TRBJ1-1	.	TGTGCCAGCATGGGCACCAACACTGAAGCTTTCTTT	CASMGTNTEAFF
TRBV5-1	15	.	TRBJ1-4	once	TGCGCCAGCAGCTTGGCGGACAGCCTTAATGAAAAACTGTTTTTT	CASSLADSLNEKLFF
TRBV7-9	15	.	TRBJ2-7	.	TGTGCCAGCAGGCGCTATCCCGGGGAATCCTACGAGCAGTACTTC	CASRRYPGESYEQYF
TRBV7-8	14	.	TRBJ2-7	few	TGTGCCAGCAGCCCGCCGGGCGGGTCCTACGAGCAGTACTTC	CASSPPGGSYEQYF
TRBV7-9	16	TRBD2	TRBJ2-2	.	TGTGCCAGCAGTACAGTCGGTCGTCTAGCGGACGGGGAGCTGTTTTTT	CASSTVGRLADGELFF
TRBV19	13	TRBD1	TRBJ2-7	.	TGTGCCAGTAGTCCACGGGACAGGTACGAGCAGTACTTC	CASSPRDRYEQYF
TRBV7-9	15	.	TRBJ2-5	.	TGTGCCAGCAGCTTAGGATACAGGGCGCAAGAGACCCAGTACTTC	CASSLGYRAQETQYF
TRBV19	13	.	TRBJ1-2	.	TGTGCCAGTAGTATAAAACAGAACTATGGCTACACCTTC	CASSIKQNYGYTF
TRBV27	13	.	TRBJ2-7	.	TGTGCCAGCAGTATAACAGGGACCTACGAGCAGTACTTC	CASSITGTYEQYF
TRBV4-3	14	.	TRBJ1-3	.	TGCGCCAGCAGCCGCCAGGGCGCTGGAAACACCATATATTTT	CASSRQGAGNTIYF
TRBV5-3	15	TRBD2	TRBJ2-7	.	TGTGCCAGAAGCTTGGTAGGCGGGGGGTTGGATGTGCAGTACTTC	CARSLVGGGLDVQYF
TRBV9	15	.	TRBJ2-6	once	TGTGCCAGCAGCGAGGAGGGGACCGGGGCCAACGTCCTGACTTTC	CASSEEGTGANVLTF
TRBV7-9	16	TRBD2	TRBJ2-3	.	TGTGCCAGCAGCCCAACATTAGCGGGAGGGGCAGATACGCAGTATTTT	CASSPTLAGGADTQYF
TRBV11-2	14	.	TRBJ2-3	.	TGTGCCAGCAGCTCCGACGCCGACTTTGATACGCAGTATTTT	CASSSDADFDTQYF
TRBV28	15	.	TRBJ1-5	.	TGTGCCAGCAGTTTGGGGGGGACAAGATCTCAGCCCCAGCATTTT	CASSLGGTRSQPQHF
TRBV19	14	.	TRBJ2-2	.	TGTGCCAGTAGTCCACTACTGACAGTAGGGGAGCTGTTTTTT	CASSPLLTVGELFF
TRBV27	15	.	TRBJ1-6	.	TGTGCCAGCAGTTTAAACAGGGCCTATAATTCACCCCTCCACTTT	CASSLNRAYNSPLHF
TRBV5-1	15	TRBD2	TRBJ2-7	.	TGCGCCAGCAGACCTGGGGACGGGGGGGTTTACGAGCAGTACTTC	CASRPGDGGVYEQYF
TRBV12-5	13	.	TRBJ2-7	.	TGTGCTAGTGGAACGGGACTCTCCTACGAGCAGTACTTC	CASGTGLSYEQYF
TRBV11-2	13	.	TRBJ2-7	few	TGTGCCAGCAGCTTAGCGGGTAGCTACGAGCAGTACTTC	CASSLAGSYEQYF
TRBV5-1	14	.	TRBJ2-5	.	TGCGCCAGCAGCTTGTTACAGGGCGCGGAGACCCAGTACTTC	CASSLLQGAETQYF
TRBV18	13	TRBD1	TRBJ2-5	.	TGTGCCAGCTCACGGGACAGGCGGGAGACCCAGTACTTC	CASSRDRRETQYF
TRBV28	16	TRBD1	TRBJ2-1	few	TGTGCCAGCAGTTTACGGGGACAGGTTCCCTACAATGAGCAGTTCTTC	CASSLRGQVPYNEQFF
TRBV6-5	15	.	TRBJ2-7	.	TGTGCCAGCAGCCGACAGTCTTATAGCTCCTACGAGCAGTACTTC	CASSRQSYSSYEQYF
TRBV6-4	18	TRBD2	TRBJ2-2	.	TGTGCCAGCAGTGACAACGGGACTAGCGGGGGGCATAACGGGGAGCTGTTTTTT	CASSDNGTSGGHNGELFF
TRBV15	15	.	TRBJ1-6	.	TGTGCCACCAGCAGAGATGGGCAGGGGAACTCACCCCTCCACTTT	CATSRDGQGNSPLHF
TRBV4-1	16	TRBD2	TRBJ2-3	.	TGCGCCAGCAGCCAAGTTTTAGCGGGAGGTGGGGATACGCAGTATTTT	CASSQVLAGGGDTQYF
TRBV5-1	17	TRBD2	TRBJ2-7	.	TGCGCCAGCAGCCCACAGATCAGGGGCGGGGGGCCCTACGAGCAGTACTTC	CASSPQIRGGGPYEQYF
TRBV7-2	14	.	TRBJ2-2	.	TGTGCCAGCAGCTTGGGACAGAACACCGGGGAGCTGTTTTTT	CASSLGQNTGELFF
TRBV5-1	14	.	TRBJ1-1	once	TGCGCCAGCAGCCAGGCGGGAGGCGGGACTGAAGCTTTCTTT	CASSQAGGGTEAFF
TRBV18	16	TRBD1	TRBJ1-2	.	TGTGCCAGCTCACCAGGTGGACAGGGGGGAATCTATGGCTACACCTTC	CASSPGGQGGIYGYTF
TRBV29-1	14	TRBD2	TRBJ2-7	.	TGCAGCGTTGAGGCTGGCGGGAGCGCCTACGAGCAGTACTTC	CSVEAGGSAYEQYF
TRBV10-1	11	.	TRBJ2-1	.	TGCGCCAGCAGTGAGTCGGAGAGGCAGTTCTTC	CASSESERQFF
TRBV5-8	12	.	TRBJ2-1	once	TGTGCCAGCAGCTGGGACATCAATGAGCAGTTCTTC	CASSWDINEQFF
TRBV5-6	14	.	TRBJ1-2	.	TGTGCCAGCAGCTCAGGGGCCGAGCCCTATGGCTACACCTTC	CASSSGAEPYGYTF
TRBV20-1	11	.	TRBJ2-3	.	TGCAGTGCTAGAGTCTACGATACGCAGTATTTT	CSARVYDTQYF
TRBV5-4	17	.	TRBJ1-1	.	TGTGCCAGCAGCCCTCGACTGGGGGGGGTGGGGAACACTGAAGCTTTCTTT	CASSPRLGGVGNTEAFF
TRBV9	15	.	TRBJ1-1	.	TGTGCCAGCAGCGTGGATGTACAGGGGAACACTGAAGCTTTCTTT	CASSVDVQGNTEAFF
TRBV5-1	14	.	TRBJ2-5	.	TGCGCCAGCAGCTTGGGGGCAGTTCAAGAGACCCAGTACTTC	CASSLGAVQETQYF
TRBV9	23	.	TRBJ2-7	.	TGTGCCAGACATCCTCAGCGTAGTTTATTCGGACTCCGTGGTCTCTGTCCCTTGAGGGAGCAGTACTTC	CARHPQRSLFGLRGLCPLREQYF
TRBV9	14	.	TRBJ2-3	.	TGTGCCAGCAGCCGCGGCAGGGGTGTGAATACGCAGTATTTT	CASSRGRGVNTQYF